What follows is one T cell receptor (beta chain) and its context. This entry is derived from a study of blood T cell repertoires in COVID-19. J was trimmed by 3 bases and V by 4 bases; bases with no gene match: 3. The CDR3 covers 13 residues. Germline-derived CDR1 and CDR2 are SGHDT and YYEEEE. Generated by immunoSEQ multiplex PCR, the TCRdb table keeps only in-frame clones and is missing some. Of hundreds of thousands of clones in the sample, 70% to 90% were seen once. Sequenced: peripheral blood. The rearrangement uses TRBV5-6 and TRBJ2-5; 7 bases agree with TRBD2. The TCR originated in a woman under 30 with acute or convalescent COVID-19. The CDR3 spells CASSLGTKETQYF. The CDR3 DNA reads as TGTGCCAGCAGCCTCGGGACTAAAGAGACCCAGTACTTC.